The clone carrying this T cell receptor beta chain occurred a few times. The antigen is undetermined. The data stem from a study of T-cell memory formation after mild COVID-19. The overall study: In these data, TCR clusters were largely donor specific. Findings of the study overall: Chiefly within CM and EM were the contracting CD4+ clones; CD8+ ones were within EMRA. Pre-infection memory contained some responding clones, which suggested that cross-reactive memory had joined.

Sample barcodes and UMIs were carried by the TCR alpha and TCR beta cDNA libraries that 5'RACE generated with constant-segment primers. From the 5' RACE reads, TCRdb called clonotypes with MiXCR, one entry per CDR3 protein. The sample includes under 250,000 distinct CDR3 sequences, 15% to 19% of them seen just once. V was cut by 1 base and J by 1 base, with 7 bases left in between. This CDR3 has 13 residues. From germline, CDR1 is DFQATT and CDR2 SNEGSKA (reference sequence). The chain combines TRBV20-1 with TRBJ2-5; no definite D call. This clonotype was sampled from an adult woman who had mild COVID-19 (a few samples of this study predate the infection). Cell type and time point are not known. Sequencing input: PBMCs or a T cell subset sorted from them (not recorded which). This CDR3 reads CSARGWTQETQYF. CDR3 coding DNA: TGCAGTGCTAGAGGGTGGACCCAAGAGACCCAGTACTTC.